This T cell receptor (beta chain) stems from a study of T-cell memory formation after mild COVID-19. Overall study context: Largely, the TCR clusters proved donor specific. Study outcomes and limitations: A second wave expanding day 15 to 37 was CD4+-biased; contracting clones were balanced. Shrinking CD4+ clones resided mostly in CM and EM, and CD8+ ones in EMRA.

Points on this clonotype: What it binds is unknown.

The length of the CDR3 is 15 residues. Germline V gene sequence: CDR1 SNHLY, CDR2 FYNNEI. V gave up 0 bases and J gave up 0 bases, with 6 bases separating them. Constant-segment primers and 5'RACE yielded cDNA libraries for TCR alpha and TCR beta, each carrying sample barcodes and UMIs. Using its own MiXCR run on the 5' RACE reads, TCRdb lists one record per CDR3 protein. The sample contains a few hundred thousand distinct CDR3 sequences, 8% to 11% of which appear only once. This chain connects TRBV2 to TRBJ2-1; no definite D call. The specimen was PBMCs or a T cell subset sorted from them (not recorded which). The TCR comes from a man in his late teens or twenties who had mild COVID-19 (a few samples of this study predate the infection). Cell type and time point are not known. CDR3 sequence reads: CASSEARSSYNEQFF. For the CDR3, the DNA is TGTGCCAGCAGTGAAGCAAGGAGCTCCTACAATGAGCAGTTCTTC.